This T cell receptor (beta chain) was observed in a study of cytotoxic CD8 clonotypes in ibrutinib-treated CLL. The CDR3 runs 15 residues. Germline V gene sequence: CDR1 MGHDK, CDR2 SYGVNS. The V end lost 5 bases, the J end lost 1 base, and 12 bases lay between the germline ends. With regard to this clone: The target antigen is unknown.

Cryopreserved PBMCs supplied about 2 micrograms of genomic DNA for TCR beta libraries. Assay: immunoSEQ multiplex PCR; the TCRdb copy retains only in-frame clones and omits some. The sample has about 97,000 clones; 78% are singletons. Study observations and caveats: Contraction or stability on treatment characterized the public clonotypes, which were uncommon. Pretreatment clonality was elevated relative to age-matched healthy donors and paralleled circulating CD8+ T-cell counts. A rise in clonality was seen at ibrutinib response, and a fall back toward baseline was seen at progression.

V gene TRBV25-1 combines with J gene TRBJ2-4; D is unclear. The source was PBMCs, collected after 12 months of ibrutinib treatment. This clonotype was obtained from a human donor with chronic lymphocytic leukemia. CDR3 sequence (DNA): TGTGCCAGCAGTTTAGACGGGCACGCCAAAAACATTCAGTACTTC. Amino acids: CASSLDGHAKNIQYF.